Below, one T cell receptor (beta chain) is given with its context. Authors' processing steps: Quantification of nucleated cells was approximated via reference gene primer amplification. TCRdb's table, derived via immunoSEQ multiplex PCR, lists solely in-frame clones and lacks some. For V, J and clone size, that table is used; D and trimming come from the DNA. The sample lists about 89,000 clones, roughly 88% occurring once. The data were taken from a study of blood T cell repertoires in COVID-19. Study summary: The United States, Italy and Spain supplied acute and convalescent COVID-19 samples. PBMCs, B-cell-depleted T cells, or T cells provided the cDNA or gDNA that made up the material.

The receptor was isolated from a man in his 60s with acute or convalescent COVID-19. The sample was peripheral blood.

The chain's CDR3 is CASARGPSDHTGELFF. The CDR3, as DNA: TGCGCCAGCGCGCGTGGCCCTAGCGACCACACCGGGGAGCTGTTTTTT. V and J are TRBV5-1 and TRBJ2-2; tentatively, D is TRBD2 (6 bases). CDR1 and CDR2 from the germline V gene are SGHRS and YFSETQ. Trimming removed 7 bases from V and 3 bases from J, with 19 bases in between. This CDR3 comprises 16 residues. The whole variable domain, remainder taken from reference TRBV5-1 and TRBJ2-2, is KAGVTQTPRYLIKTRGQQVTLSCSPISGHRSVSWYQQTPGQGLQFLFEYFSETQRNKGNFPGRFSGRQFSNSRSEMNVSTLELGDSALYLCASARGPSDHTGELFFGEGSRLTVL.